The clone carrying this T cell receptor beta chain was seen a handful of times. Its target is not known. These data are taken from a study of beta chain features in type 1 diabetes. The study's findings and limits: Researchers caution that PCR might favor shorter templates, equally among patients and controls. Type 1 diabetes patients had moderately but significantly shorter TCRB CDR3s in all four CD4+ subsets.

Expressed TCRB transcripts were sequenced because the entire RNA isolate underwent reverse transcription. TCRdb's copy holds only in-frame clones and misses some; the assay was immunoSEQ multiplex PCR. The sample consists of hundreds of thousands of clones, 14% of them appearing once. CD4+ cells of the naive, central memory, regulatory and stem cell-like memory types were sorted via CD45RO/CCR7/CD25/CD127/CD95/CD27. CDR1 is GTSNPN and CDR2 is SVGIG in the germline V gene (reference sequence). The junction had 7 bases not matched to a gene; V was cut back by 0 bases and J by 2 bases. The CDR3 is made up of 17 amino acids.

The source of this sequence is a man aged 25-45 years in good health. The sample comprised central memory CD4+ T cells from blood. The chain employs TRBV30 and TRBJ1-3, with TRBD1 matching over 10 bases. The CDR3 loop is CAWSVLGTGVAGNTIYF. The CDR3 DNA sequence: TGTGCCTGGAGTGTACTTGGGACAGGGGTCGCTGGAAACACCATATATTTT.